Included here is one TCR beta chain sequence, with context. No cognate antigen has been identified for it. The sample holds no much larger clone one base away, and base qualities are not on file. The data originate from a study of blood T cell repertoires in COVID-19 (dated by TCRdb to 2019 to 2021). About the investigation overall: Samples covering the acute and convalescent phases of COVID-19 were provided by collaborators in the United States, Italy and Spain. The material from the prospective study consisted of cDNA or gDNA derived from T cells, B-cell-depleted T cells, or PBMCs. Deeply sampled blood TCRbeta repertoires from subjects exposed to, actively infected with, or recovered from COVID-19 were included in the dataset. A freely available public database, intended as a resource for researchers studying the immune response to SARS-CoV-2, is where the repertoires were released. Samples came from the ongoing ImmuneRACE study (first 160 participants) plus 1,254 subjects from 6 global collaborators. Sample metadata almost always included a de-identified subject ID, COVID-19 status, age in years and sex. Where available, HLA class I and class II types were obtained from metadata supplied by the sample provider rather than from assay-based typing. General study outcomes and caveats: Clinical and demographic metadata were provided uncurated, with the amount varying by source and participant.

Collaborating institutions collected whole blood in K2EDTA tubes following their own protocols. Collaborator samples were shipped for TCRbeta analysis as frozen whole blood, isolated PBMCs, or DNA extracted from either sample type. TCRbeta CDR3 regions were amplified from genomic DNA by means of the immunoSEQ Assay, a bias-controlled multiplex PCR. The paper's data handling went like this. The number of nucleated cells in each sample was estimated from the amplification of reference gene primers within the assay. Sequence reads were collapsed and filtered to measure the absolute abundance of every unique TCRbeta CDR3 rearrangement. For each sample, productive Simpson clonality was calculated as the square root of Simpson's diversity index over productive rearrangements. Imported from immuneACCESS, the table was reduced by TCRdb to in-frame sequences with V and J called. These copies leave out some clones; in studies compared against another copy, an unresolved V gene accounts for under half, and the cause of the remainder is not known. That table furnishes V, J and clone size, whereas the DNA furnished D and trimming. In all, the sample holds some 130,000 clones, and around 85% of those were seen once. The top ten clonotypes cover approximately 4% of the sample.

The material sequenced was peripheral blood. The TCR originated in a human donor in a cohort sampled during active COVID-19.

The sequenced DNA is TGTGCCAGCAGTGTCGGCGGGGCCAAGGCAGATACGCAGTATTTT. It specifies CASSVGGAKADTQYF. This chain joins TRBV6-4 to TRBJ2-3, with TRBD2 as a weak D call on 6 bases. The CDR3 covers 15 residues, taking in both the cysteine and the phenylalanine. Only the CDR3 DNA is retained, 45 bases long and in frame from the first base. CDR1 and CDR2, per the germline V gene, are MRHNA and SNTAGT. V and J are truncated by 4 bases and 4 bases respectively, leaving an intervening sequence of 15 bases.